This T cell receptor beta chain is from a study of blood T cell repertoires in COVID-19 (TCRdb year 2020). Broadly, across the study: Samples covering the acute and convalescent phases of COVID-19 were provided by collaborators in the United States, Italy and Spain. The prospective study material was composed of cDNA or gDNA derived from T cells, B-cell-depleted T cells, or PBMCs. Subjects who had been exposed to COVID-19, were actively infected with it, or had recovered from it provided the deeply sampled blood TCRbeta repertoires that made up the dataset. The repertoires were made available in a free public database intended to serve as a resource for research on the immune response to SARS-CoV-2. The samples were drawn from the first 160 participants of the ongoing ImmuneRACE study and from some 1,300 subjects provided by 6 global collaborators. Nearly every sample came with metadata listing a de-identified subject ID, COVID-19 status, age in years and sex. Where available, HLA class I and class II types were taken from metadata supplied by the sample provider and were not determined by assay-based typing.

To note about this clone: No cognate antigen has been identified for it. No much larger clone exists at a distance of one base, and base qualities are not known.

TCRbeta CDR3 regions were amplified from genomic DNA by means of the immunoSEQ Assay, a bias-controlled multiplex PCR. For the original study's pipeline: The number of nucleated cells in each sample was estimated from the amplification of reference gene primers within the assay. Sequence reads were collapsed and filtered to measure the absolute abundance of every unique TCRbeta CDR3 rearrangement. For each sample, productive Simpson clonality was calculated as the square root of Simpson's diversity index across productive rearrangements. What TCRdb holds here is the immuneACCESS table cut down to in-frame rearrangements. Part of the clones is not present; checked against another copy, under half of the missing clones reflect an unresolved V gene, and the others are unexplained. The V and J calls and clone size are taken from that table; D and trimming were inferred from the DNA. This sample lists 150,000 to 200,000 clones; 70% to 80% were detected once. Around 5.9% of the sample goes to the ten largest clones.

The research as a whole found: Clinical and demographic metadata were provided uncurated, with the amount varying by source and participant.

One collaborating source in Seattle enrolled patients during active infection and followed them longitudinally through the course of disease. Each collaborating institution followed its own protocols to collect whole blood in K2EDTA tubes. Collaborator samples were shipped for TCRbeta analysis as frozen whole blood, isolated PBMCs, or DNA extracted from either sample type. The specimen sequenced was peripheral blood. This TCR derives from a woman in her thirties or forties with COVID-19, enrolled during active disease.

The base sequence is TGTGCCAGTAAGCCCCGACAGGGTAAGGATGAGCAGTTCTTC. The translation is CASKPRQGKDEQFF. The sequence is built from TRBV19 and TRBJ2-1; 7 of the junction bases match TRBD1. Per the germline V gene (reference sequence), LNHDA is the CDR1 and SQIVND is the CDR2. V is cut back by 7 bases and J by 8 bases, with 11 bases in the junction unmatched. CDR3 length: 14 amino acids, cysteine to phenylalanine. Here the CDR3 DNA is all that survives: 42 bases in frame from base 1.